This T cell receptor beta chain was recorded in a study of cytomegalovirus exposure and HLA in healthy donors. Overall study context: In a later analysis, it was reported that the approximately 120 validation repertoires had been produced on the same platform as the roughly 700 repertoires belonging to the first cohort.

Here immunoSEQ multiplex PCR was the method, and the copy in TCRdb shows in-frame clones only, minus some. The sample lists over 250,000 clones; about 90% were seen once. Germline V gene data show CDR1 as SGDLS and CDR2 as YYNGEE. The CDR3 loop spans 13 amino acids. Between the trimmed V and J ends, which lost 1 base and 2 bases, there was a span of 6 bases. This clone was counted a single time. What it binds is unknown. Broader study findings: Despite most TCR sequences being rare, some public TCRs occurred in many donors.

The chain couples TRBV9 to TRBJ2-5; D is ambiguous. Sequenced material: PBMCs. The receptor's source is a woman in her 30s in good health and CMV-seropositive. The CDR3 region has the DNA TGTGCCAGCAGCGTACACCAGCAAGAGACCCAGTACTTC. It codes for CASSVHQQETQYF.